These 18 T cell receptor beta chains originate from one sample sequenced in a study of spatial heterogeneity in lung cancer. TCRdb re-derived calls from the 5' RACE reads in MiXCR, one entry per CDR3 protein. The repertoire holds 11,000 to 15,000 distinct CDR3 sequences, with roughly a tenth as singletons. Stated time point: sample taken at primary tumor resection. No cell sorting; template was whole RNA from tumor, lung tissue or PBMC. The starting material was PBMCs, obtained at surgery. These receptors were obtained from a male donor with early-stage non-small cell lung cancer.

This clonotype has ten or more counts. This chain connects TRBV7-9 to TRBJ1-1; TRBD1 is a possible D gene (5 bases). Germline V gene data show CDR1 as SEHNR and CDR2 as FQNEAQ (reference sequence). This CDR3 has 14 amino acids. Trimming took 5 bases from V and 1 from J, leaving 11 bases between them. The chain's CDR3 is CASSLTGANTEAFF. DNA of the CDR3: TGTGCCAGCAGCCTAACAGGAGCGAACACTGAAGCTTTCTTT.

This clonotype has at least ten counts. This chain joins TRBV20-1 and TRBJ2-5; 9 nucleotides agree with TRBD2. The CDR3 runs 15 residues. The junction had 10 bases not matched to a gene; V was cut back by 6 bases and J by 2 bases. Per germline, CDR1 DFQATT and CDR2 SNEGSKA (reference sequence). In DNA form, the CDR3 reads TGCAGTGCCCACGGGAGACTAGCGGTACAAGAGACCCAGTACTTC. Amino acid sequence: CSAHGRLAVQETQYF.

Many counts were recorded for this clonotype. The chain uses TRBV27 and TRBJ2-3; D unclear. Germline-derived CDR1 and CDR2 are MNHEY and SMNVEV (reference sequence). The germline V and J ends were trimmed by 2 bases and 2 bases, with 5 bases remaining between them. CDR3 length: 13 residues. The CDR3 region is CASSLGITDTQYF. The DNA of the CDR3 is TGTGCCAGCAGTTTAGGGATCACAGATACGCAGTATTTT.

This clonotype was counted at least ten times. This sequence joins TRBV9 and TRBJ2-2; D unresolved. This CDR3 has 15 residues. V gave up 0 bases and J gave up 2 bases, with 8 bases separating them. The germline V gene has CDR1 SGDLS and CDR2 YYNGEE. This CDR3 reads CASSVASGNTGELFF. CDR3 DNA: TGTGCCAGCAGCGTAGCTTCCGGAAACACCGGGGAGCTGTTTTTT.

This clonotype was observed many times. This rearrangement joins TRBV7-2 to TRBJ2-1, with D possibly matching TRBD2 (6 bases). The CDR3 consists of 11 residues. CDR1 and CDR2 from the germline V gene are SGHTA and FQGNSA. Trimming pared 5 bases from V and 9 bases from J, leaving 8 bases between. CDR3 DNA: TGTGCCAGCAGCCGGGAGTCTGAGCAGTTCTTC. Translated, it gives CASSRESEQFF.

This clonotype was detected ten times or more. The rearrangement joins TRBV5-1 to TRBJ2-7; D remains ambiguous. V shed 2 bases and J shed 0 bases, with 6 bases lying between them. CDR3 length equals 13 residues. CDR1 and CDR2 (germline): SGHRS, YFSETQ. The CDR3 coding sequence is TGCGCCAGCAGCTTAGACGGCTCCTACGAGCAGTACTTC. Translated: CASSLDGSYEQYF.

In DNA form, the CDR3 reads TGTGCCAGCACGGCCAGCGGTGCAGATACGCAGTATTTT. It specifies CASTASGADTQYF. The chain couples TRBV6-1 to TRBJ2-3, with D possibly matching TRBD2 (5 bases). The length of the CDR3 is 13 residues. Trimming cost V 7 bases and J 4 bases, with 12 bases left between them. CDR1 is MNHNS, CDR2 SASEGT, per germline.

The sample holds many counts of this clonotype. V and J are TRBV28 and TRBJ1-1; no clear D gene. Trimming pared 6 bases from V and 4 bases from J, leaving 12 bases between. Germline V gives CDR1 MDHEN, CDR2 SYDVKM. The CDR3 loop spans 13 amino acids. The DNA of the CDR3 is TGTGCCAGCAGGCCCTCGGTGGGCACTGAAGCTTTCTTT. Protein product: CASRPSVGTEAFF. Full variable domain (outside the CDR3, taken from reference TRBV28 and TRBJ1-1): DVKVTQSSRYLVKRTGEKVFLECVQDMDHENMFWYRQDPGLGLRLIYFSYDVKMKEKGDIPEGYSVSREKKERFSLILESASTNQTSMYLCASRPSVGTEAFFGQGTRLTVV.

The CDR3 region is CASSPAAGRLHLGELFF. The CDR3 nucleotides are TGTGCCAGCAGCCCCGCGGCGGGACGTCTTCATTTAGGGGAGCTGTTTTTT. The J gene is TRBJ2-2, the V gene TRBV7-3, with TRBD2 as a possible D gene (6 bases). The V end lost 5 bases, the J end lost 8 bases, and 24 bases lay between the germline ends. The CDR3 covers 17 residues. The germline CDR1 and CDR2 sequences are SGHTA and FQGTGA.

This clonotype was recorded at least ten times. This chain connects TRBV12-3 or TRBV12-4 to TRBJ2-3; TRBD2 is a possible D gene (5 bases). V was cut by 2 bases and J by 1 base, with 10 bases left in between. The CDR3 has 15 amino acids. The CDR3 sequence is CASSLLAQRTDTQYF. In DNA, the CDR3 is TGTGCCAGCAGTTTATTAGCGCAACGCACAGATACGCAGTATTTT.

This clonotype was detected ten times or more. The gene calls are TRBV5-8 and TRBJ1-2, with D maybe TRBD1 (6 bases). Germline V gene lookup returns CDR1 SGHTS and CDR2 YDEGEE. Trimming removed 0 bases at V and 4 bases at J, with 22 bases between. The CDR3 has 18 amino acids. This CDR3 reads CASSLADRMIWVSYGYTF. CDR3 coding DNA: TGTGCCAGCAGCTTGGCCGACAGGATGATATGGGTTAGCTATGGCTACACCTTC.

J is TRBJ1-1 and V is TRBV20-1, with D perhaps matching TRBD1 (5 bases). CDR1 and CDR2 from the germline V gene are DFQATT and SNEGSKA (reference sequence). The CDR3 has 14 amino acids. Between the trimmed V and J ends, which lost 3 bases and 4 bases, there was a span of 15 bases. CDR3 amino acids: CSASDTGRGTEAFF. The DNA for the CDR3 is TGCAGTGCTAGTGATACAGGCCGGGGCACTGAAGCTTTCTTT.

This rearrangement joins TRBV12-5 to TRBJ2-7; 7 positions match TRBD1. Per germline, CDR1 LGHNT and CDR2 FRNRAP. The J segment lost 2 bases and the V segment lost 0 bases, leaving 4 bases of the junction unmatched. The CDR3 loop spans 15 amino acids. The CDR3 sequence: CASGLVPQGAYEQYF. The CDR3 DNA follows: TGTGCTAGTGGTTTGGTACCCCAGGGGGCCTACGAGCAGTACTTC. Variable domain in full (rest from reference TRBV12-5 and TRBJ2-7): DARVTQTPRHKVTEMGQEVTMRCQPILGHNTVFWYRQTMMQGLELLAYFRNRAPLDDSGMPKDRFSAEMPDATLATLKIQPSEPRDSAVYFCASGLVPQGAYEQYFGPGTRLTVT.

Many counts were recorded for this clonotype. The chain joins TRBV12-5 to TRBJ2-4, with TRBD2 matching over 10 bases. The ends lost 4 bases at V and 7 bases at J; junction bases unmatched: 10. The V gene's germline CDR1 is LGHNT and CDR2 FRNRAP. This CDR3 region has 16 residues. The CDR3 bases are TGTGCTAGTGGTTCGCCCTCCGGACTAGCGGATAACATTCAGTACTTC. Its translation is CASGSPSGLADNIQYF.

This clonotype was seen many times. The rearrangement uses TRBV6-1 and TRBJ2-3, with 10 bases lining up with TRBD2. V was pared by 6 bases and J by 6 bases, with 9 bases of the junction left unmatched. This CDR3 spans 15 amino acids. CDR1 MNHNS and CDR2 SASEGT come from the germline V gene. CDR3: CASSFASGSGDTQYF. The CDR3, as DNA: TGTGCCAGCAGCTTCGCTAGCGGGAGTGGCGATACGCAGTATTTT.

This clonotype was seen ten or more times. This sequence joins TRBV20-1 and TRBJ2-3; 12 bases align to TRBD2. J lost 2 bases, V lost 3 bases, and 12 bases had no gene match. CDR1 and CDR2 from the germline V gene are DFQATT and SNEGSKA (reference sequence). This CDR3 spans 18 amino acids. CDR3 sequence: CSASRLAGGPVNTDTQYF. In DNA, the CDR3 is TGCAGTGCTAGTCGGCTAGCGGGAGGGCCTGTCAACACAGATACGCAGTATTTT.

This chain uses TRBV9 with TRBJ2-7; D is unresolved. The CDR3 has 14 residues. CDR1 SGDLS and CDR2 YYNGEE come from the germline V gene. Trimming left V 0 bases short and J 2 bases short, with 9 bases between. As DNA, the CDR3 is TGTGCCAGCAGCGTAGGACGTCTGGCCTACGAGCAGTACTTC. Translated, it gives CASSVGRLAYEQYF. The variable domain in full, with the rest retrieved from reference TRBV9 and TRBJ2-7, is DSGVTQTPKHLITATGQRVTLRCSPRSGDLSVYWYQQSLDQGLQFLIQYYNGEERAKGNILERFSAQQFPDLHSELNLSSLELGDSALYFCASSVGRLAYEQYFGPGTRLTVT.

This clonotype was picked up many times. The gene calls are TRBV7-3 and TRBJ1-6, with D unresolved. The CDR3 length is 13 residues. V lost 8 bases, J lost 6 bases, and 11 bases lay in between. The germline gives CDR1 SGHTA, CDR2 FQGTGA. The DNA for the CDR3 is TGTGCCAGCGCTGAACAGACTAATTCACCCCTCCACTTT. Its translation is CASAEQTNSPLHF.